This record looks at one T cell receptor beta chain sequence and its context. What it binds is not known. TCRdb's table, derived via immunoSEQ multiplex PCR, lists solely in-frame clones and lacks some. The table shows about 70,000 clones, with around 89% occurring only once. The data were taken from a study of T cell responses to AZD1222 COVID-19 vaccine. Findings and caveats of the study: Repertoire collection took place solely once the T cell response had peaked. The breadth and depth of Spike-specific TCRs increased once two AZD1222 doses had been given. At baseline, just a handful of AZD1222 recipients tested seropositive.

CDR1 is SGHRS, CDR2 YFSETQ, per germline. The CDR3 is 13 amino acids. Trimming removed 0 bases from V and 4 bases from J, with 2 bases in between. V and J are TRBV5-1 and TRBJ1-6; D unclear. The receptor's source is an adult who received the MenACWY meningococcal vaccine as a control. This specimen consisted of peripheral blood, obtained 28 days after the second dose of the MenACWY control vaccine. The CDR3 region is CASSLEYNSPLHF. DNA for the CDR3: TGCGCCAGCAGCTTGGAGTATAATTCACCCCTCCACTTT.